This T cell receptor (beta chain) was documented in a study of T-cell reconstitution after alpha-beta-depleted transplantation in children. CDR1 and CDR2 from the germline V gene are DFQATT and SNEGSKA (reference sequence). Trimming removed 5 bases at V and 6 bases at J, with 23 bases between. The CDR3 consists of 15 residues. The sample holds many counts of this clonotype. TCRbeta library preparation incorporated unique molecular identifiers. From the PCR reads, TCRdb called clonotypes with MiXCR, one entry per CDR3 protein. The table has 200,000 to 300,000 distinct CDR3 sequences, around 12% seen once.

This rearrangement joins TRBV20-1 to TRBJ2-7; the D gene is possibly TRBD1 (6 bases). Specimen: PBMCs from the stem cell graft donor, collected from the stem cell graft. This clonotype was obtained from a human donor who donated a stem cell graft to a child with acute lymphoblastic leukemia. This CDR3 is CSAGLLGALVGEQYF. Written as DNA, the CDR3 is TGCAGTGCTGGTCTTTTGGGGGCGCTTGTCGGCGAGCAGTACTTC.